This T cell receptor (beta chain) comes out of a study of T cells in Graves' hyperthyroidism and ophthalmopathy. Germline V CDR1 and CDR2: LNHNV, YYDKDF (reference sequence). Trimming cost V 3 bases and J 8 bases, with 13 bases left between them. The CDR3 covers 13 residues. TCR beta CDR3 regions were amplified from RNA transcripts. HTBI primers were employed in a first-round RT-PCR of the TCR CDR3. TCRdb ran MiXCR on the multiplex PCR reads and lists one entry per CDR3 protein. This table holds a few hundred thousand distinct CDR3 sequences, about 45% found once. The chain employs TRBV15 and TRBJ1-2; D not resolved. The origin of this receptor is a woman younger than 30 with Graves' hyperthyroidism. The sequenced sample was peripheral blood or thyroid tissue (not recorded which). CDR3 sequence reads: CATSSPSVGGYTF. As DNA, the CDR3 is TGTGCCACCAGCAGTCCTTCGGTAGGGGGCTACACCTTC.